These 19 T cell receptor beta chains were sequenced from one sample in a study of cytomegalovirus exposure and HLA in healthy donors (TCRdb year 2017). The library was generated by the immunoSEQ multiplex PCR assay. A mixture of 60 forward primers for TCR Vbeta segments and 13 reverse primers for TCR Jbeta segments was used in the multiplex PCR. TCRdb obtained this table from immuneACCESS and retained in-frame rearrangements with V and J assigned. These tables miss some clones; where compared with another copy, unresolved V genes account for less than half of the shortfall, and the remainder is unexplained. The table for this sample shows around 34,000 clones. 1.9% of the sample is in the top ten clones. Sequencing was performed on PBMCs. The receptors stem from a woman in her thirties or forties in good health and CMV-seropositive.

The V gene is TRBV4-2, the J gene TRBJ2-5; 11 bases are a match to TRBD2. Per germline, CDR1 LGHNA and CDR2 YNFKEQ. The CDR3 loop spans 17 amino acids. J gave up 5 bases and V 0 bases, and 8 bases lay outside the gene matches. CDR3 loop: CASSQDLPSGRWETQYF. The CDR3, as DNA: TGTGCCAGCAGCCAAGATTTGCCTAGCGGGAGGTGGGAGACCCAGTACTTC.

This chain uses TRBV6-1 with TRBJ1-5; the match to TRBD1 covers 8 bases. This CDR3 contains 14 residues. V shed 1 base and J 6 bases; nucleotides not matched to a gene: 2. CDR1 is MNHNS and CDR2 is SASEGT in the germline V gene. CDR3 in DNA: TGTGCCAGCAGTGAAGGACAGGGGACTCAGCCCCAGCATTTT. Translating gives CASSEGQGTQPQHF.

The V call is TRBV19, the J call TRBJ2-7, with 7 bases fitting TRBD1. The J segment lost 4 bases and the V segment lost 5 bases, leaving 8 bases of the junction unmatched. CDR3 length equals 14 residues. Germline V CDR1 and CDR2: LNHDA, SQIVND (reference sequence). CDR3 nucleotides: TGTGCCAGTAGTCTGGTACAGGGGACATACGAGCAGTACTTC. It encodes CASSLVQGTYEQYF.

In nucleotides, the CDR3 is TGCGCCAGCAGCTTGGAGGGACAGGGTAGCCACGAGCAGTACTTC. As protein: CASSLEGQGSHEQYF. The chain carries TRBV5-1 and TRBJ2-7, with 9 bases lining up with TRBD1. Germline loops: CDR1 SGHRS, CDR2 YFSETQ. The CDR3 runs to 15 residues. Losses at the gene ends were 0 bases for V and 5 bases for J; bases not matched to a gene: 6.

J is TRBJ1-4 and V is TRBV11-2; 11 nucleotides line up with TRBD1. The ends lost 4 bases at V and 8 bases at J; junction bases unmatched: 6. There are 15 residues in the CDR3. The germline V gene has CDR1 SGHAT and CDR2 FQNNGV. This chain's CDR3 is CASSSGQGAGEKLFF. In DNA, the CDR3 is TGTGCCAGCAGCTCCGGACAGGGGGCCGGGGAAAAACTGTTTTTT.

The J gene is TRBJ2-3, the V gene TRBV9, with D maybe TRBD2 (7 bases). CDR3 size: 17 residues. From germline, CDR1 is SGDLS and CDR2 YYNGEE. Trimming cost V 4 bases and J 1 base, with 19 bases left between them. The CDR3 region is CASSPGGGGRGTDTQYF. CDR3 coding DNA: TGTGCCAGCAGCCCTGGAGGGGGGGGTCGTGGCACAGATACGCAGTATTTT.

The J gene is TRBJ2-3, the V gene TRBV5-1; D may be TRBD1 (5 bases). Germline CDR1 is SGHRS and CDR2 is YFSETQ. Trimming took 2 bases from V and 0 from J, leaving 16 bases between them. The CDR3 length is 17 residues. This CDR3 reads CASSLGPTATSTDTQYF. For the CDR3, the DNA is TGCGCCAGCAGCTTAGGACCGACAGCAACTAGCACAGATACGCAGTATTTT.

The chain combines TRBV7-3 with TRBJ2-1, with D maybe TRBD2 (6 bases). The germline V gene encodes CDR1 SGHTA and CDR2 FQGTGA. Deletions cut 7 bases from V and 7 bases from J, with 14 bases between. The CDR3 spans 13 residues. The CDR3 DNA reads TGTGCCAGCATAAACGGGACTCCGAATGAGCAGTTCTTC. Its translation is CASINGTPNEQFF.

DNA for the CDR3: TGTGCCAGTAGTATTCGGCTAGCGGTTACCGGGGAGCTGTTTTTT. Protein sequence: CASSIRLAVTGELFF. The rearrangement joins TRBV19 to TRBJ2-2, with 7 positions matching TRBD2. CDR3 length equals 15 residues. Trimming took 3 bases from V and 5 from J; bases not matched to a gene: 6. Germline loops: CDR1 LNHDA, CDR2 SQIVND (reference sequence).

The genes are TRBV2 and TRBJ1-2, with D maybe TRBD1 (5 bases). Germline V lookup: CDR1 SNHLY, CDR2 FYNNEI. V lost 3 bases and J 0 bases, leaving 17 bases between the germline ends. There are 17 residues in the CDR3. The CDR3 here is CASSEGPGGDSNYGYTF. The CDR3 bases are TGTGCCAGCAGTGAGGGCCCCGGGGGGGACTCTAACTATGGCTACACCTTC.

This chain uses TRBV6-6 with TRBJ1-5; possible D gene TRBD1, 6 bases. CDR1 is MNHNY and CDR2 is SVGAGI in the germline V gene (reference sequence). The V end was cut by 4 bases, the J end by 4 bases, with 14 bases between. This CDR3 is built from 15 residues. In nucleotides, the CDR3 is TGTGCCAGCAGTTCTCCAATACAGGGAAATCAGCCCCAGCATTTT. It encodes CASSSPIQGNQPQHF.

The V call is TRBV25-1, the J call TRBJ1-6; no clear D gene. The V gene lost 2 bases and the J gene lost 9 bases, with 5 bases spanning the gap. CDR3 size: 12 residues. Germline V gene lookup returns CDR1 MGHDK and CDR2 SYGVNS. The CDR3 loop reads CASSETGSPLHF. The CDR3, as DNA: TGTGCCAGCAGTGAAACGGGTTCACCCCTCCACTTT. Combining the CDR3 with reference TRBV25-1 and TRBJ1-6 gives the whole variable domain EADIYQTPRYLVIGTGKKITLECSQTMGHDKMYWYQQDPGMELHLIHYSYGVNSTEKGDLSSESTVSRIRTEHFPLTLESARPSHTSQYLCASSETGSPLHFGNGTRLTVT.

This sequence joins TRBV6-5 and TRBJ2-7; 9 bases map to TRBD1. Germline CDR1 and CDR2: MNHEY and SVGAGI. Germline trimming cut 5 bases from V and 8 bases from J; bases unmatched to any gene: 10. The CDR3 has 14 residues. The CDR3 is CASSPAGTGYQQYF. The CDR3, as DNA: TGTGCCAGCAGTCCGGCCGGGACAGGGTACCAGCAGTACTTC.

Of note for this clone: Other DNA sequences within the sample encode an identical CDR3. The chain links TRBV30 to TRBJ2-5; 11 bases line up with TRBD2. V shed 0 bases, J shed 4 bases, and the junction held 1 base outside the gene matches. The CDR3 runs 14 residues. Germline V gene lookup returns CDR1 GTSNPN and CDR2 SVGIG (reference sequence). CDR3 sequence (DNA): TGTGCCTGGAGTGTAGGACTAGCGGGAGAGACCCAGTACTTC. It specifies CAWSVGLAGETQYF.

Concerning this clone: A read error may produce the germline difference seen at one junction end. At the DNA level, this CDR3 is encoded by other sequences in the same sample as well. V usage is TRBV30 and J usage is TRBJ2-5, with D possibly being TRBD1 (6 bases). Germline assignment: CDR1 GTSNPN and CDR2 SVGIG (reference sequence). This CDR3 spans 14 amino acids. The CDR3 sequence: CAWSVLATGETQYF. The CDR3 region has the DNA TGTGCTTGGAGTGTACTCGCAACAGGGGAGACCCAGTACTTC.

The chain couples TRBV30 to TRBJ1-1; TRBD1 aligns across 7 bases. The V segment lost 5 bases and the J segment 5 bases; nucleotides outside the gene matches: 8. The CDR3 runs 13 residues. CDR1 and CDR2 (germline): GTSNPN, SVGIG (reference sequence). This CDR3 reads CAWVQGWGTEAFF. The CDR3 DNA is TGTGCCTGGGTACAGGGGTGGGGAACTGAAGCTTTCTTT.

The chain couples TRBV6-1 to TRBJ2-1, with a possible D match to TRBD2 (6 bases). V shed 4 bases and J shed 5 bases, with 15 bases lying between them. CDR3 length equals 15 residues. From germline, CDR1 is MNHNS and CDR2 SASEGT. The CDR3, as DNA: TGTGCCAGCAGTGGTCTGGCGGGGCCCCACAATGAGCAGTTCTTC. Protein product: CASSGLAGPHNEQFF.

The chain joins TRBV21-1 to TRBJ1-6. TRBV21-1 is deemed a pseudogene. CDR3 length: 11 amino acids. CDR3 DNA: TGTGCCAGCAAGAGGAATTCACCCCTCCACTTT. Residues: CASKRNSPLHF.

The chain employs TRBV11-3 and TRBJ2-2; D gene ambiguous. Germline assignment: CDR1 SGHNT and CDR2 YENEEA. The CDR3 length is 14 residues. Trimming removed 3 bases at V and 2 bases at J, with 7 bases between. The CDR3 reads CASSFAGNTGELFF. The DNA for the CDR3 is TGTGCCAGCAGCTTTGCAGGAAACACCGGGGAGCTGTTTTTT.